A single sample is the source of the 10 T cell receptor beta chains below, sequenced in a study of T cells in Graves' hyperthyroidism and ophthalmopathy. Amplification of TCR beta CDR3 regions used RNA as the template. With the HTBI primer set, the TCR CDR3 went through a first round of RT-PCR. TCRdb reanalysed the multiplex PCR reads using MiXCR and keeps one entry per CDR3 protein. In the table there are fewer than 900,000 distinct CDR3 sequences, roughly 20% of which are singletons. Input material: blood. Receptor source: a woman in her forties or fifties with Graves' hyperthyroidism that later progressed to Graves' ophthalmopathy.

This clonotype has just a few counts. CDR3 DNA: TGCAGTGCTTTACGGTCCGGGGACACCGGGGAGCTGTTTTTT. Translating gives CSALRSGDTGELFF. This chain connects TRBV20-1 to TRBJ2-2; D might be TRBD2 (5 bases). Trimming removed 5 bases at V and 3 bases at J, with 13 bases between. Germline V gene sequence: CDR1 DFQATT, CDR2 SNEGSKA (reference sequence). This CDR3 has 14 amino acids.

J is TRBJ2-1 and V is TRBV12-3 or TRBV12-4; tentatively, D is TRBD1 (6 bases). V gave up 2 bases and J gave up 6 bases, with 11 bases separating them. This CDR3 contains 14 residues. CDR3 region: CASSLIGDINEQFF. The DNA of the CDR3 is TGTGCCAGCAGTTTAATAGGGGACATCAATGAGCAGTTCTTC.

This clonotype was picked up a small number of times. This chain connects TRBV5-1 to TRBJ1-4, with D tentatively TRBD1 (5 bases). The germline V gene encodes CDR1 SGHRS and CDR2 YFSETQ. There are 16 residues in the CDR3. With 5 bases removed from V and 3 bases from J, the gap between germline ends came to 17 bases. The CDR3 DNA reads as TGCGCCAGCAGTCCAACAGCGGGGGGAGCTAATGAAAAACTGTTTTTT. Translated, it gives CASSPTAGGANEKLFF.

This clonotype showed up many times. The rearrangement uses TRBV11-3 and TRBJ2-1; 11 bases are a match to TRBD2. This CDR3 has 15 amino acids. The V segment lost 1 base and the J segment 8 bases; nucleotides outside the gene matches: 4. Germline V gene lookup returns CDR1 SGHNT and CDR2 YENEEA. CDR3 in DNA: TGTGCCAGCAGCTTAGGACTAGCGGGGCTTGATGAGCAGTTCTTC. Protein: CASSLGLAGLDEQFF.

This clonotype was counted at least ten times. The V and J genes are TRBV7-9 and TRBJ1-1; D perhaps matches TRBD1 (6 bases). With 8 bases removed from V and 2 bases from J, the gap between germline ends came to 12 bases. Germline V gene sequence: CDR1 SEHNR, CDR2 FQNEAQ (reference sequence). The CDR3 sequence is 13 residues long. The CDR3 here is CASGAGANTEAFF. For the CDR3, the DNA is TGTGCCAGCGGGGCAGGGGCCAACACTGAAGCTTTCTTT.

This clonotype has a count of ten or more. The chain is built from TRBV5-1 and TRBJ1-2, with D possibly TRBD1 on 5 matching bases. The length of the CDR3 is 16 residues. V lost 3 bases to trimming and J lost 1 base, with 16 bases between them. Germline assignment: CDR1 SGHRS and CDR2 YFSETQ. CDR3 sequence: CASSWSRAIDNYGYTF. In DNA form, the CDR3 reads TGCGCCAGCAGCTGGAGCAGGGCTATCGATAACTATGGCTACACCTTC.

This clonotype was detected ten times or more. The chain uses TRBV12-3 or TRBV12-4 and TRBJ2-1; 9 bases are a match to TRBD2. V trimming: 3 bases; J trimming: 4 bases; junction bases outside the gene matches: 1. CDR3 size: 14 residues. The CDR3 here is CASSFAGGYNEQFF. The CDR3 DNA follows: TGTGCCAGCAGTTTCGCGGGGGGGTACAATGAGCAGTTCTTC.

This clonotype has at least ten counts. The chain links TRBV29-1 to TRBJ1-1; 9 nucleotides line up with TRBD1. CDR3 size: 14 residues. Germline-derived CDR1 and CDR2 are SQVTM and ANQGSEA. Germline trimming cut 5 bases from V and 6 bases from J; bases unmatched to any gene: 10. As DNA, the CDR3 is TGCAGCGTTAAGGAACAGGGGGCGCGGGCTGAAGCTTTCTTT. It is translated as CSVKEQGARAEAFF.

The J gene is TRBJ2-1, the V gene TRBV6-1; D gene uncertain. CDR1 MNHNS and CDR2 SASEGT come from the germline V gene. The CDR3 totals 12 residues. The V end was cut by 6 bases, the J end by 8 bases, with 11 bases between. In nucleotides, the CDR3 is TGTGCCAGCAGCGACGCCGACGATGAGCAGTTCTTC. Translating it yields CASSDADDEQFF.

This clonotype came up many times. The V call is TRBV11-1, the J call TRBJ2-1, with D perhaps TRBD2 (6 bases). The CDR3 is 12 amino acids. CDR1 is SGHAT and CDR2 is FQDESV in the germline V gene (reference sequence). The V and J ends lost 3 bases and 8 bases respectively, with 8 bases between them. The DNA of the CDR3 is TGTGCCAGCAGCTTTACTAGCCATGAGCAGTTCTTC. Protein: CASSFTSHEQFF.